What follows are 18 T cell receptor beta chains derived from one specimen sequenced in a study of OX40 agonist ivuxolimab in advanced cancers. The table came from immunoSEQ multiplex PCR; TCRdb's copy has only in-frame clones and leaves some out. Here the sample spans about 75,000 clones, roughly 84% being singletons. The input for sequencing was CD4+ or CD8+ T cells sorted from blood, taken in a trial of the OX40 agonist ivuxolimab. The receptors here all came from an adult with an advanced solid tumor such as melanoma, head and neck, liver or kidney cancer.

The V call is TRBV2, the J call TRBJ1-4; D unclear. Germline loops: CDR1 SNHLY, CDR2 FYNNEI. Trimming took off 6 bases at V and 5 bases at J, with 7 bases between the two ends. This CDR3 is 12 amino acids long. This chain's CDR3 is CASRGPNEKLFF. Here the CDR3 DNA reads TGTGCCAGCAGAGGGCCGAATGAAAAACTGTTTTTT.

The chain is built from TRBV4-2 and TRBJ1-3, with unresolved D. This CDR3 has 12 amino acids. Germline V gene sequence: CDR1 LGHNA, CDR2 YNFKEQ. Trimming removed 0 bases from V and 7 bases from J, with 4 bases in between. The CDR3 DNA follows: TGTGCCAGCAGCCAAGATCGGAACACCATATATTTT. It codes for CASSQDRNTIYF.

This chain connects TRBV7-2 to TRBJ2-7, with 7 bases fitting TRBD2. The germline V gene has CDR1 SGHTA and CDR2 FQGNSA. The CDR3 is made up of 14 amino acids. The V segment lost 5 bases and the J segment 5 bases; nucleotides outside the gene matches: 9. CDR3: CASSPNAGVHEQYF. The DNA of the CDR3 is TGTGCCAGCAGCCCCAATGCGGGAGTCCACGAGCAGTACTTC.

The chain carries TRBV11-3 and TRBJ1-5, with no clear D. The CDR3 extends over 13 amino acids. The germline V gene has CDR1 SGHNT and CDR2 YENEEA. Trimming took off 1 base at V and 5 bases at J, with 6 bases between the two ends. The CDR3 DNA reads TGTGCCAGCAGCTTAGCGCCCGATCAGCCCCAGCATTTT. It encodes CASSLAPDQPQHF.

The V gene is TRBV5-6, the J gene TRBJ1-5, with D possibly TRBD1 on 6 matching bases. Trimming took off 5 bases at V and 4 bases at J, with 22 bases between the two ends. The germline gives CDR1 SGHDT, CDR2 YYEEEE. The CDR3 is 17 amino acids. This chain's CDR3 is CASSELGHRGGNQPQHF. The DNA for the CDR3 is TGTGCCAGCAGTGAGCTGGGACACCGAGGAGGGAATCAGCCCCAGCATTTT.

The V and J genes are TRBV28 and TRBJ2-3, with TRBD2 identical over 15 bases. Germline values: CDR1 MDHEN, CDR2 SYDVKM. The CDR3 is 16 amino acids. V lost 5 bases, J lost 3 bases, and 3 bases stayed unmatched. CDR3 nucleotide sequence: TGTGCCAGCAGTGGACTAGCGGGAGGGCCGACAGATACGCAGTATTTT. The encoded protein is CASSGLAGGPTDTQYF. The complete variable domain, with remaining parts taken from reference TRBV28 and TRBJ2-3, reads DVKVTQSSRYLVKRTGEKVFLECVQDMDHENMFWYRQDPGLGLRLIYFSYDVKMKEKGDIPEGYSVSREKKERFSLILESASTNQTSMYLCASSGLAGGPTDTQYFGPGTRLTVL.

CDR3 residues: CASSIDHRTSGRINEQFF. The CDR3 bases are TGTGCCAGTAGTATAGATCATCGGACTAGCGGGAGAATCAATGAGCAGTTCTTC. The V and J genes are TRBV19 and TRBJ2-1; 13 bases line up with TRBD2. The CDR3 spans 18 residues. The V segment lost 0 bases and the J segment 6 bases; nucleotides outside the gene matches: 8. The germline V gene encodes CDR1 LNHDA and CDR2 SQIVND (reference sequence).

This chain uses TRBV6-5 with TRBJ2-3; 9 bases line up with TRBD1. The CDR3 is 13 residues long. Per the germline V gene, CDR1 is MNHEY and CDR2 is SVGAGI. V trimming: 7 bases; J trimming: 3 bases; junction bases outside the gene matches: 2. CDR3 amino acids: CASTDRGTDTQYF. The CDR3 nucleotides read TGTGCCAGCACGGACAGGGGTACAGATACGCAGTATTTT.

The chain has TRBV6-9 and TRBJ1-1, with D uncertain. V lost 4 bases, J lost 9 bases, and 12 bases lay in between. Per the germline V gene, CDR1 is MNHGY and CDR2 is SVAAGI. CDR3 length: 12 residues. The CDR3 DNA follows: TGTGCCAGCAGTTCGGACGCTTATAAAGCTTTCTTT. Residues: CASSSDAYKAFF.

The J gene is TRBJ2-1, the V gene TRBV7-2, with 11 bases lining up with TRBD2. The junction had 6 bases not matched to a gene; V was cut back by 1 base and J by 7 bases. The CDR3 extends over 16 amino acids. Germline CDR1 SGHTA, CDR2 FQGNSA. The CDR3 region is CASSLEGTSGPNEQFF. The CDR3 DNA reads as TGTGCCAGCAGCTTAGAAGGGACTAGCGGCCCGAATGAGCAGTTCTTC.

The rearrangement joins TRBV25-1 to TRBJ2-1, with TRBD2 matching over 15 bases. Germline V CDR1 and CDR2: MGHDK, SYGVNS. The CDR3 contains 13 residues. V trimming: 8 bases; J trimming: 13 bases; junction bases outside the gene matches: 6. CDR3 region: CASGLAGGPEQFF. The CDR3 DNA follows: TGTGCCAGCGGACTAGCGGGAGGGCCAGAACAGTTCTTC.

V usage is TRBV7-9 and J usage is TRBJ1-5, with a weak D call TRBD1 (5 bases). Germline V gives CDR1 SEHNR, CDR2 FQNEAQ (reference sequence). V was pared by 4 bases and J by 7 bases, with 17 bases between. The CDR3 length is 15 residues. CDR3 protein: CASSSSEQGWQPQHF. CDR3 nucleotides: TGTGCCAGCAGCTCCTCCGAGCAGGGATGGCAGCCCCAGCATTTT.

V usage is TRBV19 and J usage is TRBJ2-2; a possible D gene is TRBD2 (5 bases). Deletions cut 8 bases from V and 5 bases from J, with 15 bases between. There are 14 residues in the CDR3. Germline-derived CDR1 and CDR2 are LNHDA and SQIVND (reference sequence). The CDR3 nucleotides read TGTGCCAGTCTCGGGGTCTCGCGGACCGGGGAGCTGTTTTTT. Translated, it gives CASLGVSRTGELFF. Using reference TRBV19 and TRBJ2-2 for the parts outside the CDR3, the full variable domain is DGGITQSPKYLFRKEGQNVTLSCEQNLNHDAMYWYRQDPGQGLRLIYYSQIVNDFQKGDIAEGYSVSREKKESFPLTVTSAQKNPTAFYLCASLGVSRTGELFFGEGSRLTVL.

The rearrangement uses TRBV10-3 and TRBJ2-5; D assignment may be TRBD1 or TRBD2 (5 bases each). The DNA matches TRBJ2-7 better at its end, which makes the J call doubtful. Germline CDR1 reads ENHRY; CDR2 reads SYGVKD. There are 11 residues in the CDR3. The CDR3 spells CAIAREYEQYF. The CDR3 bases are TGTGCCATCGCCAGGGAGTACGAGCAGTACTTC.

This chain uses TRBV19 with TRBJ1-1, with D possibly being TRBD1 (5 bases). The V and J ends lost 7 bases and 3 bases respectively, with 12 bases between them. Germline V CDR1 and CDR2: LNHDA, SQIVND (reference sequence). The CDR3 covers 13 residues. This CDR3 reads CASTEQADTEAFF. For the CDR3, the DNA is TGTGCCAGTACGGAACAGGCGGACACTGAAGCTTTCTTT.

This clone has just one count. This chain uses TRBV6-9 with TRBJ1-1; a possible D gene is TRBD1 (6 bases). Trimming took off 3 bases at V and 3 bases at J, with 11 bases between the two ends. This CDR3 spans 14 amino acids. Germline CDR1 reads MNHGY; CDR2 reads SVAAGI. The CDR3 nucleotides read TGTGCCAGCAGTTACCGGGGGGCCGACACTGAAGCTTTCTTT. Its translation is CASSYRGADTEAFF.

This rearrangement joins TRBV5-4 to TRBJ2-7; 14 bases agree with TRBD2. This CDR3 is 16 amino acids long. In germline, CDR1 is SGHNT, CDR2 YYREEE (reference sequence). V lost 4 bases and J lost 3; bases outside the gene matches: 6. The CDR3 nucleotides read TGTGCCAGCAGCCAAGGAGGACTAGCGGGAGGCTACGAGCAGTACTTC. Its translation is CASSQGGLAGGYEQYF.

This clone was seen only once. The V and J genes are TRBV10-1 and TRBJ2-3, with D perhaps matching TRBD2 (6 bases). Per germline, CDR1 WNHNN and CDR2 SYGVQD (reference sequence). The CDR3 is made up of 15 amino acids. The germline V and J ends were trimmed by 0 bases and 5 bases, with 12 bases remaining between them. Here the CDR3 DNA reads TGCGCCAGCAGTGAGTCGGGAGGTTCGGGAGATACGCAGTATTTT. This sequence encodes CASSESGGSGDTQYF.